A single sample gave rise to the 13 T cell receptor beta chains below, sequenced in a study of sequential checkpoint blockade in melanoma. Treatment defined: randomized to nivolumab then ipilimumab (arm A) or the reverse (arm B). Profiling relied on immunoSEQ multiplex PCR, and the TCRdb table lists in-frame clones only, not all of them. The sample records approximately 23,000 clones, 65% to 90% being singletons. The specimen comprised CD8+ T cells sorted from blood (inferred from file names), sampled from a patient given nivolumab and ipilimumab in sequence. The receptors were sampled from a human donor with melanoma.

This chain connects TRBV5-1 to TRBJ1-5; possibly TRBD1 for D (5 bases). Per the germline V gene, CDR1 is SGHRS and CDR2 is YFSETQ. This CDR3 has 14 amino acids. Trimming cost V 2 bases and J 2 bases, with 8 bases left between them. CDR3 loop: CASSFRGGNQPQHF. CDR3 coding DNA: TGCGCCAGCAGCTTCCGGGGGGGCAATCAGCCCCAGCATTTT. The variable domain in full, with the rest retrieved from reference TRBV5-1 and TRBJ1-5, is KAGVTQTPRYLIKTRGQQVTLSCSPISGHRSVSWYQQTPGQGLQFLFEYFSETQRNKGNFPGRFSGRQFSNSRSEMNVSTLELGDSALYLCASSFRGGNQPQHFGDGTRLSIL.

The chain recombines TRBV29-1 with TRBJ2-3; the match to TRBD2 covers 12 bases. The trim removed 3 bases at V and 3 bases at J, leaving 7 bases unmatched. This CDR3 region has 16 residues. Germline CDR1 and CDR2: SQVTM and ANQGSEA. CDR3 DNA sequence: TGCAGCGTTGAGGGGGCTAGCGGGGGGGAAACAGATACGCAGTATTTT. Its translation: CSVEGASGGETDTQYF.

The chain is built from TRBV5-4 and TRBJ2-5, with TRBD2 identical over 7 bases. Losses at the gene ends were 0 bases for V and 1 base for J; bases not matched to a gene: 3. This CDR3 is built from 15 residues. CDR1 SGHNT and CDR2 YYREEE come from the germline V gene (reference sequence). The CDR3 DNA reads as TGTGCCAGCAGCTTGGGGGGGACTACCCAAGAGACCCAGTACTTC. Residues: CASSLGGTTQETQYF.

V usage is TRBV15 and J usage is TRBJ1-1; D is undetermined. Trimming removed 2 bases at V and 0 bases at J, with 10 bases between. The CDR3 consists of 15 residues. Germline V lookup: CDR1 LNHNV, CDR2 YYDKDF (reference sequence). The CDR3 nucleotides are TGTGCCACCAGCAGAAGCTCGACTCTGAACACTGAAGCTTTCTTT. Translating it yields CATSRSSTLNTEAFF.

The chain links TRBV2 to TRBJ2-7; D not resolved. V was trimmed by 1 base and J by 1 base, leaving 11 bases between them. This CDR3 spans 15 amino acids. Germline lookup yields CDR1 SNHLY and CDR2 FYNNEI. The CDR3 nucleotides read TGTGCCAGCAGTGAAGGTCTGGGCAGATCCTACGAGCAGTACTTC. It encodes CASSEGLGRSYEQYF.

The gene calls are TRBV5-6 and TRBJ1-4, with D perhaps TRBD1 (5 bases). The V gene's germline CDR1 is SGHDT and CDR2 YYEEEE. Deletions cut 2 bases from V and 10 bases from J, with 21 bases between. This CDR3 has 16 amino acids. CDR3 coding DNA: TGTGCCAGCAGCTTCAGCCAACAGGCGGGGTTCGGAAAACTGTTTTTT. Its translation: CASSFSQQAGFGKLFF.

The chain couples TRBV5-1 to TRBJ2-1; maybe TRBD1 (6 bases). The germline gives CDR1 SGHRS, CDR2 YFSETQ. The CDR3 is made up of 14 amino acids. Deletions cut 3 bases from V and 6 bases from J, with 13 bases between. The CDR3 coding sequence is TGCGCCAGCAGCTCGACATTAGGGGGCAATGAGCAGTTCTTC. The encoded protein is CASSSTLGGNEQFF.

The chain carries TRBV6-4 and TRBJ1-1; 10 nucleotides line up with TRBD1. CDR1 is MRHNA and CDR2 is SNTAGT in the germline V gene. The CDR3 sequence is 15 residues long. The V gene end was trimmed by 5 bases and the J gene end by 4 bases; junction bases not matched to a gene: 7. CDR3 sequence reads: CASSPETGGITEAFF. The CDR3, as DNA: TGTGCCAGCAGTCCAGAGACAGGGGGCATCACTGAAGCTTTCTTT.

This rearrangement joins TRBV7-2 to TRBJ2-3; TRBD2 is a possible D gene (6 bases). Looked up from germline, CDR1 is SGHTA and CDR2 is FQGNSA. This CDR3 has 16 residues. Trimming cost V 2 bases and J 2 bases, with 14 bases left between them. Written as DNA, the CDR3 is TGTGCCAGCAGCTTACCCGAGTTAGCGGTCACAGATACGCAGTATTTT. This encodes CASSLPELAVTDTQYF.

This chain connects TRBV4-3 to TRBJ2-3; D is possibly TRBD1 (6 bases). The CDR3 has 15 amino acids. Germline assignment: CDR1 LGHNA and CDR2 YSLEER. Between the trimmed V and J ends, which lost 3 bases and 5 bases, there was a span of 15 bases. The CDR3 protein is CASSQVRGGEDTQYF. CDR3 in DNA: TGCGCCAGCAGCCAGGTACGTGGGGGCGAAGATACGCAGTATTTT.

The chain carries TRBV6-5 and TRBJ2-7; 10 bases line up with TRBD1. This CDR3 spans 15 amino acids. The V gene end was trimmed by 0 bases and the J gene end by 2 bases; junction bases not matched to a gene: 1. Germline-derived CDR1 and CDR2 are MNHEY and SVGAGI. The CDR3 here is CASSYSTGGPYEQYF. CDR3 in DNA: TGTGCCAGCAGTTACTCGACAGGGGGCCCCTACGAGCAGTACTTC.

The chain couples TRBV27 to TRBJ2-7, with D perhaps TRBD2 (6 bases). This CDR3 region has 14 residues. The germline V gene encodes CDR1 MNHEY and CDR2 SMNVEV (reference sequence). V shed 6 bases and J shed 0 bases, with 12 bases lying between them. CDR3 amino acids: CASSRGGTSYEQYF. The CDR3 DNA follows: TGTGCCAGCAGCCGTGGAGGGACCTCCTACGAGCAGTACTTC.

This clone was seen a handful of times. The chain couples TRBV11-2 to TRBJ2-7; TRBD2 might be the D (6 bases). The CDR3 is 14 residues long. V was shortened by 3 bases and J by 0 bases, with 9 bases between the two germline ends. Germline loops: CDR1 SGHAT, CDR2 FQNNGV. CDR3 coding DNA: TGTGCCAGCAGCTTTGGGACTTACTCCTACGAGCAGTACTTC. Translation gives CASSFGTYSYEQYF.